Shown below are 30 T cell receptor beta chains from a single sample sequenced in a study of identical twins. Each CDR3 protein gets one entry after TCRdb re-called the 5' RACE reads with MiXCR. The sample has approximately 300,000 distinct CDR3 sequences; more than 8% are singletons. The same sample was also used in a study of yellow fever vaccine responses in identical twins.

The sequenced sample was CD8+ T cells sorted from blood. Receptors were obtained from a woman between 18 and 29 years old in good health.

This clonotype was observed a handful of times. The rearrangement joins TRBV20-1 to TRBJ1-1, with D uncertain. CDR3 size: 14 residues. Germline V gene data show CDR1 as DFQATT and CDR2 as SNEGSKA (reference sequence). V was shortened by 7 bases and J by 7 bases, with 22 bases between the two germline ends. CDR3 amino acids: CSVPRVFGEVEAFF. DNA for the CDR3: TGCAGTGTTCCTCGGGTGTTTGGTGAGGTTGAAGCTTTCTTT.

In this sample, this clonotype turned up many times. The rearrangement links TRBV20-1 to TRBJ2-3; TRBD1 matches 12 bases. The CDR3 is made up of 15 amino acids. Germline CDR1 reads DFQATT; CDR2 reads SNEGSKA (reference sequence). Trimming removed 0 bases from V and 6 bases from J; junction bases left unmatched: 4. In DNA, the CDR3 is TGCAGTGCTAGAGATTGGGGACAGGGGGCGGATACGCAGTATTTT. Translated, it gives CSARDWGQGADTQYF.

This chain joins TRBV29-1 and TRBJ1-1, with D perhaps TRBD1 (5 bases). CDR1 is SQVTM and CDR2 is ANQGSEA in the germline V gene. With 7 bases removed from V and 8 bases from J, the gap between germline ends came to 17 bases. The CDR3 has 12 residues. The CDR3 sequence is CSATLDSAEAFF. For the CDR3, the DNA is TGCAGCGCTACACTTGACAGTGCCGAAGCTTTCTTT.

The chain combines TRBV7-8 with TRBJ1-4; 7 bases are shared with TRBD1. The CDR3 extends over 15 amino acids. The ends lost 7 bases at V and 4 bases at J; junction bases unmatched: 9. From germline, CDR1 is SGHVS and CDR2 FQNEAQ. CDR3 nucleotide sequence: TGTGCCAGCACCAACCCAGGGGGTCTTAATGAAAAACTGTTTTTT. This encodes CASTNPGGLNEKLFF.

This clonotype was counted a few times. The chain recombines TRBV3-1 with TRBJ1-2; a weak D match, TRBD1 (5 bases). This CDR3 contains 15 residues. The germline CDR1 and CDR2 sequences are LGHDT and YNNKEL (reference sequence). V lost 4 bases, J lost 5 bases, and 17 bases lay in between. The CDR3 region is CASSPKPGGDYGYTF. Here the CDR3 DNA reads TGTGCCAGCAGCCCAAAGCCGGGGGGGGATTATGGCTACACCTTC.

This clonotype has a count of ten or more. The rearrangement joins TRBV3-1 to TRBJ2-2, with 12 bases lining up with TRBD2. The CDR3 loop spans 19 amino acids. J lost 0 bases, V lost 6 bases, and 11 bases had no gene match. Germline loops: CDR1 LGHDT, CDR2 YNNKEL (reference sequence). CDR3 loop: CASRGTSGPTTANTGELFF. The DNA for the CDR3 is TGTGCCAGCAGAGGGACTAGCGGGCCTACAACCGCGAACACCGGGGAGCTGTTTTTT.

This clonotype was seen a handful of times. This chain connects TRBV28 to TRBJ2-7; TRBD2 might be the D (5 bases). From germline, CDR1 is MDHEN and CDR2 SYDVKM. The V end lost 1 base, the J end lost 5 bases, and 15 bases lay between the germline ends. This CDR3 has 15 amino acids. The CDR3 bases are TGTGCCAGCAGTTTATACGGAGAGGGTGGGAACGAGCAGTACTTC. Its protein is CASSLYGEGGNEQYF.

This clonotype was counted only a few times. The genes are TRBV27 and TRBJ2-5; perhaps TRBD2 as D (5 bases). Germline V CDR1 and CDR2: MNHEY, SMNVEV (reference sequence). CDR3 length: 16 amino acids. Trimming removed 7 bases from V and 3 bases from J, with 21 bases in between. CDR3 protein: CASNLNGLAVEETQYF. DNA for the CDR3: TGTGCCAGCAATCTAAATGGTCTAGCTGTCGAAGAGACCCAGTACTTC.

This clonotype was found many times. The rearrangement links TRBV5-1 to TRBJ2-3, with 12 bases matching TRBD2. The germline CDR1 and CDR2 sequences are SGHRS and YFSETQ. Losses at the gene ends were 1 base for V and 0 bases for J; bases not matched to a gene: 6. The CDR3 contains 18 residues. CDR3 DNA sequence: TGCGCCAGCAGCTTGAAACTAGCGGGGGGACCTAGCACAGATACGCAGTATTTT. Protein product: CASSLKLAGGPSTDTQYF.

This clonotype was counted many times. The V call is TRBV7-9, the J call TRBJ2-3; TRBD2 might be the D (6 bases). V lost 4 bases to trimming and J lost 3 bases, with 14 bases between them. The germline V gene encodes CDR1 SEHNR and CDR2 FQNEAQ (reference sequence). The length of the CDR3 is 15 residues. This CDR3 is CASSSALALTDTQYF. Here the CDR3 DNA reads TGTGCCAGCAGCTCAGCACTAGCTTTGACAGATACGCAGTATTTT.

The rearrangement uses TRBV20-1 and TRBJ2-1, with 8 nucleotides matching TRBD2. In germline, CDR1 is DFQATT, CDR2 SNEGSKA (reference sequence). The CDR3 spans 13 residues. With 6 bases clipped from V and 3 bases from J, the junction kept 4 bases outside the gene matches. As DNA, the CDR3 is TGCAGTGCCACGGGACTAGGCTACAATGAGCAGTTCTTC. It is translated as CSATGLGYNEQFF.

V is TRBV11-2 and J is TRBJ2-2, with 8 bases lining up with TRBD2. Germline V CDR1 and CDR2: SGHAT, FQNNGV. V lost 5 bases and J lost 5; bases outside the gene matches: 10. The CDR3 is 16 residues long. CDR3 amino acids: CASSPPQRESTGELFF. Written as DNA, the CDR3 is TGTGCCAGCAGCCCCCCCCAGCGGGAGAGTACCGGGGAGCTGTTTTTT.

This chain joins TRBV30 and TRBJ2-7, with D unclear. The germline V and J ends were trimmed by 0 bases and 3 bases, with 9 bases remaining between them. The CDR3 extends over 13 amino acids. Germline assignment: CDR1 GTSNPN and CDR2 SVGIG (reference sequence). This chain's CDR3 is CAWSVSSFYEQYF. CDR3 sequence (DNA): TGTGCCTGGAGTGTTTCCAGCTTCTACGAGCAGTACTTC.

This clonotype showed up many times. As DNA, the CDR3 is TGTGCCAGCAGCTCCCCGGGACAAGGGGGGGGCTACGAGCAGTACTTC. Protein: CASSSPGQGGGYEQYF. The chain joins TRBV7-9 to TRBJ2-7; tentative D call: TRBD2 (7 bases). V was trimmed by 4 bases and J by 3 bases, leaving 19 bases between them. CDR1 is SEHNR, CDR2 FQNEAQ, per germline (reference sequence). The CDR3 spans 16 residues.

This clonotype was detected only a few times. The rearrangement joins TRBV4-3 to TRBJ2-3, with 7 positions matching TRBD1. Germline V gene data show CDR1 as LGHNA and CDR2 as YSLEER. The CDR3 has 15 amino acids. The V segment lost 4 bases and the J segment 2 bases; nucleotides outside the gene matches: 6. Here the CDR3 reads CASSPGTAYTDTQYF. As DNA, the CDR3 is TGCGCCAGCAGCCCGGGGACAGCCTACACAGATACGCAGTATTTT.

The chain employs TRBV14 and TRBJ1-6; no clear D gene. The CDR3 covers 15 residues. Germline lookup yields CDR1 SGHDN and CDR2 FVKESK. V was shortened by 0 bases and J by 3 bases, with 6 bases between the two germline ends. The CDR3 nucleotides read TGTGCCAGCAGCCAAGATGGGTACTATAATTCACCCCTCCACTTT. Translation gives CASSQDGYYNSPLHF.

The sample holds many counts of this clonotype. The chain is built from TRBV21-1 and TRBJ2-7. TRBV21-1 has pseudogene status. This CDR3 has 14 amino acids. CDR3 in DNA: TGTGCCAGCAGCAAAGTTCACAGATCCTACGAGCAGTACTTC. It yields the protein CASSKVHRSYEQYF.

The chain couples TRBV27 to TRBJ1-5, with 7 nucleotides matching TRBD1. CDR3 size: 14 residues. Germline CDR1 reads MNHEY; CDR2 reads SMNVEV (reference sequence). Trimming removed 4 bases from V and 1 base from J; junction bases left unmatched: 1. CDR3 residues: CASSWDSSNQPQHF. The CDR3 nucleotides read TGTGCCAGCAGTTGGGACAGCAGCAATCAGCCCCAGCATTTT.

This clonotype was found a few times. The chain uses TRBV4-3 and TRBJ2-5; TRBD2 agrees at 8 bases. This CDR3 has 16 amino acids. Trimming cost V 0 bases and J 1 base; bases outside gene matches: 4. CDR1 LGHNA and CDR2 YSLEER come from the germline V gene. Here the CDR3 reads CASSQDSGGIQETQYF. CDR3 nucleotides: TGCGCCAGCAGCCAAGACAGCGGGGGAATCCAAGAGACCCAGTACTTC.

This clonotype was counted many times. V and J are TRBV20-1 and TRBJ2-7, with D tentatively TRBD1 (6 bases). The CDR3 loop spans 16 amino acids. V was cut by 0 bases and J by 2 bases, with 17 bases left in between. Germline values: CDR1 DFQATT, CDR2 SNEGSKA (reference sequence). CDR3 bases: TGCAGTGCTAGAGATTTGTATACAGGGACCACCTACGAGCAGTACTTC. The encoded protein is CSARDLYTGTTYEQYF.

At least ten counts were recorded for this clonotype. The V gene is TRBV28, the J gene TRBJ1-2; tentative D call: TRBD1 (5 bases). This CDR3 has 11 residues. Germline CDR1 reads MDHEN; CDR2 reads SYDVKM. V was pared by 2 bases and J by 7 bases, with 5 bases between. The CDR3 here is CASSLQGGYTF. The CDR3, as DNA: TGTGCCAGCAGTTTACAGGGTGGCTACACCTTC.

The gene calls are TRBV23-1 and TRBJ2-5; no reliable D call. TRBV23-1 is labeled an ORF, and its function is uncertain. This CDR3 has 10 amino acids. With 10 bases removed from V and 4 bases from J, the gap between germline ends came to 7 bases. CDR3 residues: CATTLETQYF. CDR3 coding DNA: TGCGCCACTACATTAGAGACCCAGTACTTC.

This clonotype was seen more than once but under ten times. This rearrangement joins TRBV7-2 to TRBJ2-7; 9 positions agree with TRBD2. V trimming: 4 bases; J trimming: 4 bases; junction bases outside the gene matches: 5. Germline-derived CDR1 and CDR2 are SGHTA and FQGNSA. The CDR3 covers 14 residues. The CDR3, as DNA: TGTGCCAGCAGCTGGGGACTAGCATCATACGAGCAGTACTTC. Protein sequence: CASSWGLASYEQYF.

This clonotype was counted at least ten times. V usage is TRBV29-1 and J usage is TRBJ2-3, with TRBD2 as a possible D gene (5 bases). Trimming took off 7 bases at V and 0 bases at J, with 14 bases between the two ends. This CDR3 spans 14 amino acids. Germline V gives CDR1 SQVTM, CDR2 ANQGSEA. This chain's CDR3 is CSADREPSTDTQYF. The CDR3 bases are TGCAGCGCTGACCGGGAACCTAGCACAGATACGCAGTATTTT.

This clonotype came up a few times. This rearrangement joins TRBV4-3 to TRBJ2-3, with 7 bases that match TRBD2. Per the germline V gene, CDR1 is LGHNA and CDR2 is YSLEER. J was trimmed by 2 bases and V by 0 bases; bases with no gene match: 11. The CDR3 is 18 amino acids. The CDR3 here is CASSQDTLAARITDTQYF. DNA of the CDR3: TGCGCCAGCAGCCAAGATACCCTAGCGGCAAGAATCACAGATACGCAGTATTTT.

V and J are TRBV12-3 or TRBV12-4 and TRBJ2-6; 9 nucleotides align to TRBD1. The CDR3 is made up of 19 amino acids. J lost 4 bases, V lost 7 bases, and 17 bases had no gene match. The CDR3 region is CASKLYRDREVRGANVLTF. The CDR3 DNA sequence: TGTGCCAGCAAACTTTACCGGGACAGGGAAGTGAGGGGGGCCAACGTCCTGACTTTC.

This clonotype was detected only a few times. The rearrangement joins TRBV5-6 to TRBJ2-4, with 9 positions matching TRBD2. The V gene's germline CDR1 is SGHDT and CDR2 YYEEEE. The CDR3 has 16 residues. V lost 1 base and J lost 9; bases outside the gene matches: 11. The DNA of the CDR3 is TGTGCCAGCAGCTTGAGTTCTAGCGGGATCGGGGTCATTCAGTACTTC. It codes for CASSLSSSGIGVIQYF. The full variable domain, rest sourced from reference TRBV5-6 and TRBJ2-4, is DAGVTQSPTHLIKTRGQQVTLRCSPKSGHDTVSWYQQALGQGPQFIFQYYEEEERQRGNFPDRFSGHQFPNYSSELNVNALLLGDSALYLCASSLSSSGIGVIQYFGAGTRLSVL.

At least ten counts were recorded for this clonotype. The chain joins TRBV12-3 or TRBV12-4 to TRBJ2-3; 11 nucleotides agree with TRBD1. The CDR3 consists of 15 residues. V shed 1 base, J shed 4 bases, and the junction held 1 base outside the gene matches. DNA of the CDR3: TGTGCCAGCAGTTTAGGGACAGGGGGCGCAGATACGCAGTATTTT. Its protein product is CASSLGTGGADTQYF.

The chain joins TRBV4-3 to TRBJ2-2, with a weak D call TRBD1 (6 bases). The CDR3 length is 15 residues. Per germline, CDR1 LGHNA and CDR2 YSLEER. Trimming stripped 0 bases from V and 7 bases from J, with 12 bases between. CDR3 region: CASSQDGRGGGELFF. Here the CDR3 DNA reads TGCGCCAGCAGCCAAGATGGACGAGGGGGCGGGGAGCTGTTTTTT.

At least ten counts were recorded for this clonotype. CDR3 sequence (DNA): TGCGCCAGCAGCCTTGGGACTAGCGATGAGCAGTTCTTC. It codes for CASSLGTSDEQFF. The chain couples TRBV4-3 to TRBJ2-1, with 10 bases matching TRBD2. The germline gives CDR1 LGHNA, CDR2 YSLEER. Unmatched junction bases numbered 2, after V lost 4 bases and J lost 8 bases. The CDR3 loop spans 13 amino acids.